This TCR beta chain was retrieved from a study of metastatic and nonmetastatic thyroid tumors. Across the whole study: Both malignant and benign thyroid patients supplied peripheral blood and tumor or nodule tissue samples, across which the repertoires of these patients were then compared.

Every patient underwent thyroid surgery untreated. In regard to this clone: A much more abundant neighbour one base away suggests this may be a read error. The conserved phenylalanine or tryptophan is not found at the CDR3 terminus, so this likely reflects a read error.

Using MiXCR, TCRdb re-called clones from the PCR reads. Of approximately 79,000 clones listed, around 7.8% were seen once; the top ten hold around 8.8%. The CDR3 sequence is 12 residues long. The germline V gene has CDR1 SEHNR and CDR2 FQNEAQ (reference sequence). The ends were cut back, 0 bases at V and 4 bases at J, with 1 base in the middle. The sequence came from a female donor with papillary thyroid cancer or a benign thyroid nodule (not recorded which). Some clones in this sample may be carry-over from other donors' samples. The specimen was blood. The J gene is TRBJ1-3, the V gene TRBV7-9, with D hard to call. The DNA of the CDR3 is TGTGCCAGCAGCTTAGCGGGAAACACCATATATCTT. Amino acid sequence: CASSLAGNTIYL.